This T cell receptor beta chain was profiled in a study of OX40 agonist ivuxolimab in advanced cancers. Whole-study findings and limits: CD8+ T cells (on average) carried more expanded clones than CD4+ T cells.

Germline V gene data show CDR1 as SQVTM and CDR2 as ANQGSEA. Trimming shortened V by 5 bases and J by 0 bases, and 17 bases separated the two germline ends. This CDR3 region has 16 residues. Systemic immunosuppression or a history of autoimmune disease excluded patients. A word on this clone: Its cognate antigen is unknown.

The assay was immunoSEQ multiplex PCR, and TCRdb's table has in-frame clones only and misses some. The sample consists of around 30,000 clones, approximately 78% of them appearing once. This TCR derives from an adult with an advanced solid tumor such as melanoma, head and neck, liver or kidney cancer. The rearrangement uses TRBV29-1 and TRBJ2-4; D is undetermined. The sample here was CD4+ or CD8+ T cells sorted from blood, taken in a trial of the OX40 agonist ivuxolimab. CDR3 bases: TGCAGCGTTACAGAGGTAAACCTAAGAGCCAAAAACATTCAGTACTTC. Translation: CSVTEVNLRAKNIQYF.